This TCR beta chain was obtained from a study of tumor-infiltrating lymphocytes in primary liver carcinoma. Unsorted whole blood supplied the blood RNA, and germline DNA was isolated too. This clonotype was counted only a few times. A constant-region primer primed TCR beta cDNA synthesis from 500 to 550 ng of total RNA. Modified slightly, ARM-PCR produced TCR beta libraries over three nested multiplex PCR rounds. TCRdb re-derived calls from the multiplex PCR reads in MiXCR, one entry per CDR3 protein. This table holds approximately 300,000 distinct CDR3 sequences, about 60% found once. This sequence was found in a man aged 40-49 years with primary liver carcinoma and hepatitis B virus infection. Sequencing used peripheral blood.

This CDR3 is CAWSRGQNNQPQHF. Written as DNA, the CDR3 is TGTGCCTGGAGCCGAGGACAGAACAATCAGCCCCAGCATTTT. This sequence joins TRBV30 and TRBJ1-5, with D possibly being TRBD1 (6 bases). The CDR3 sequence is 14 residues long. V lost 3 bases to trimming and J lost 3 bases, with 12 bases between them. Germline assignment: CDR1 GTSNPN and CDR2 SVGIG (reference sequence).